The clone carrying this T cell receptor beta chain was seen a handful of times. What it binds is not known. This entry is derived from a study of cytomegalovirus exposure and HLA in healthy donors. Points from the study as a whole: Apparent HLA restriction characterized most CMV-associated TCR beta chains in a later analysis. In a later analysis, 15,000 to 20,000 TCR beta sequences were associated with HLA alleles at 0.05 false discovery rate. Segments of the TCR beta V type were, in most cases, productive about 87% or about 30% of the time in an earlier analysis.

The PCR had 60 Vbeta and 13 Jbeta primers. Assay used: immunoSEQ multiplex PCR; TCRdb lists only in-frame clones, some missing. Among under 90,000 clones listed, roughly 74% were seen once. Germline CDR1 is MDHEN and CDR2 is SYDVKM. Trimming took 7 bases from V and 8 from J, leaving 11 bases between them. The CDR3 sequence is 11 residues long. The receptor comes from a man aged 40-50 years in good health and CMV-seronegative. The sample taken for sequencing was PBMCs. The V call is TRBV28, the J call TRBJ1-1; D call uncertain. Written as DNA, the CDR3 is TGTGCCAGCACCTCGGTTGCAGAAGCTTTCTTT. Translating it yields CASTSVAEAFF.